These 13 T cell receptor beta chains originate from one sample sequenced in a study of CD8 T cells in Susac syndrome. After extraction with the RNeasy kit, about 0.5 to 1 ug of the RNA was reverse transcribed using random hexamers. TCRdb called the immunoSEQ multiplex PCR reads again in MiXCR, with one record for every CDR3 protein. The table lists 150,000 to 250,000 distinct CDR3 sequences, roughly 95% of them singletons. The sample consisted of CD4+ T cells from PBMCs. These receptors all stem from a human donor with multiple sclerosis.

The chain links TRBV5-1 to TRBJ1-2; 8 bases match TRBD1. The germline V gene encodes CDR1 SGHRS and CDR2 YFSETQ. The ends lost 3 bases at V and 8 bases at J; junction bases unmatched: 3. The CDR3 contains 12 residues. CDR3 DNA sequence: TGCGCCAGCAGCTCCACAGGGGGAGGCTACACCTTC. It codes for CASSSTGGGYTF.

The chain carries TRBV4-1 and TRBJ1-2; D possibly corresponds to TRBD1 (6 bases). The CDR3 loop spans 14 amino acids. Germline V gives CDR1 MGHRA, CDR2 YSYEKL. Trimming took 3 bases from V and 5 from J, leaving 13 bases between them. The CDR3 DNA follows: TGCGCCAGCAGCCACTGGACAGCGAGATATGGCTACACCTTC. It yields the protein CASSHWTARYGYTF.

J is TRBJ2-7 and V is TRBV5-4; the D gene could be TRBD1 or TRBD2 (6 bases each). Germline CDR1 reads SGHNT; CDR2 reads YYREEE (reference sequence). The germline V and J ends were trimmed by 2 bases and 5 bases, with 17 bases remaining between them. This CDR3 spans 15 amino acids. Here the CDR3 reads CASSFGGTRNDEQYF. As DNA, the CDR3 is TGTGCCAGCAGCTTTGGGGGGACACGTAACGACGAGCAGTACTTC.

CDR3 sequence (DNA): TGCAGTGCTAGAGAACATGGCAGAGACTACGAGCAGTACTTC. Protein sequence: CSAREHGRDYEQYF. The rearrangement joins TRBV20-1 to TRBJ2-7, with no clear D. V was shortened by 0 bases and J by 3 bases, with 12 bases between the two germline ends. Germline lookup yields CDR1 DFQATT and CDR2 SNEGSKA (reference sequence). CDR3 size: 14 residues.

The chain links TRBV23-1 to TRBJ1-1; D unclear. TRBV23-1 qualifies as an ORF whose function is uncertain. V was trimmed by 4 bases and J by 5 bases, leaving 11 bases between them. The CDR3 has 13 amino acids. The CDR3 region is CASSRRVVTEAFF. The CDR3 DNA reads as TGCGCCAGCAGTCGGAGGGTAGTAACTGAAGCTTTCTTT.

This clonotype was found once. The chain links TRBV7-9 to TRBJ2-1; 9 nucleotides match TRBD2. The CDR3 has 14 residues. Germline CDR1 reads SEHNR; CDR2 reads FQNEAQ (reference sequence). Trimming took 1 base from V and 9 from J; bases not matched to a gene: 4. The CDR3 loop reads CASSLDLAGTEQFF. CDR3 DNA: TGTGCCAGCAGCTTAGATCTAGCGGGAACTGAGCAGTTCTTC.

The genes are TRBV20-1 and TRBJ2-1; D call uncertain. CDR3 length: 13 amino acids. V lost 6 bases to trimming and J lost 5 bases, with 14 bases between them. Germline V CDR1 and CDR2: DFQATT, SNEGSKA (reference sequence). DNA of the CDR3: TGCAGTGCCAGTCCCCCCCTCAACAATGAGCAGTTCTTC. Its protein product is CSASPPLNNEQFF.

This chain uses TRBV5-1 with TRBJ2-6; D remains unclear. The V gene lost 6 bases and the J gene lost 2 bases, with 9 bases spanning the gap. CDR3 length: 14 amino acids. The germline V gene has CDR1 SGHRS and CDR2 YFSETQ. This CDR3 reads CASTPQAGANVLTF. The CDR3 bases are TGCGCCAGCACTCCACAAGCTGGGGCCAACGTCCTGACTTTC.

V is TRBV5-4 and J is TRBJ2-5; a possible D gene is TRBD2 (6 bases). The CDR3 is 17 residues long. The germline V gene encodes CDR1 SGHNT and CDR2 YYREEE (reference sequence). V lost 4 bases to trimming and J lost 6 bases, with 25 bases between them. The CDR3 loop is CASSEPGTSIPTKTQYF. The CDR3 region has the DNA TGTGCCAGCAGCGAGCCAGGGACTTCCATCCCCACGAAGACCCAGTACTTC.

V and J are TRBV20-1 and TRBJ2-3; either TRBD1 or TRBD2 may supply D (5 bases each). Germline CDR1 reads DFQATT; CDR2 reads SNEGSKA (reference sequence). The ends were cut back, 6 bases at V and 6 bases at J, with 16 bases in the middle. This CDR3 spans 13 amino acids. Here the CDR3 reads CSAPGTSVDTQYF. CDR3 coding DNA: TGCAGTGCGCCTGGGACCTCAGTCGATACGCAGTATTTT.

The V gene is TRBV7-8, the J gene TRBJ1-2; D not certain. Germline CDR1 and CDR2: SGHVS and FQNEAQ. Trimming took 4 bases from V and 0 from J, leaving 12 bases between them. The CDR3 consists of 15 residues. CDR3 region: CASSSAGLANYGYTF. CDR3 nucleotide sequence: TGTGCCAGCAGCTCGGCTGGGTTAGCTAACTATGGCTACACCTTC.

This chain connects TRBV7-2 to TRBJ2-7; maybe TRBD2 (6 bases). Germline V CDR1 and CDR2: SGHTA, FQGNSA. The germline V and J ends were trimmed by 2 bases and 4 bases, with 18 bases remaining between them. The CDR3 spans 16 residues. The CDR3, as DNA: TGTGCCAGCAGCTTACTTCGCGGGACCAATCTTTACGAGCAGTACTTC. This encodes CASSLLRGTNLYEQYF.

This clonotype was seen only once. V is TRBV12-3 or TRBV12-4 and J is TRBJ1-2; no definite D call. The V end was cut by 5 bases, the J end by 8 bases, with 15 bases between. The CDR3 has 13 amino acids. The DNA for the CDR3 is TGTGCCAGCAGTCTACCCCTTAGTTCAGGCTACACCTTC. Its translation is CASSLPLSSGYTF.